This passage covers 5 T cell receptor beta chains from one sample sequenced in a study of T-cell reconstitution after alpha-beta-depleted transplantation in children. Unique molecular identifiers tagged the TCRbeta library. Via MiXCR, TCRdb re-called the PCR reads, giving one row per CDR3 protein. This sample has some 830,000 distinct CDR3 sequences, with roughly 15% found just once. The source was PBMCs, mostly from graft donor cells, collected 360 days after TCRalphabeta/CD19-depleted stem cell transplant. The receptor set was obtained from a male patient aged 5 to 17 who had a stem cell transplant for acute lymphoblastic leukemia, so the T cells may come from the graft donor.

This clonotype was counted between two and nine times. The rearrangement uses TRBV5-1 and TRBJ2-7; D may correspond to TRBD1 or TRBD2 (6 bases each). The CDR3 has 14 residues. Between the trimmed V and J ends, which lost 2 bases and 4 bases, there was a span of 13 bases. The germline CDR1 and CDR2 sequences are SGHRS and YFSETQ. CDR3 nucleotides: TGCGCCAGCAGCTTCGTAGGGGGGAGGTACGAGCAGTACTTC. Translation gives CASSFVGGRYEQYF.

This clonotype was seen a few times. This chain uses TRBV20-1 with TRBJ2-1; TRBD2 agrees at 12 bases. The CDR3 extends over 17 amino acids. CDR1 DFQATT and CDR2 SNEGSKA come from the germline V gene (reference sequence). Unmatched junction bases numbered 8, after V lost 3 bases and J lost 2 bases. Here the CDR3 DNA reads TGCAGTGCTAGGTCTAGCGGGAGGGCCAGCACCTACAATGAGCAGTTCTTC. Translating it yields CSARSSGRASTYNEQFF.

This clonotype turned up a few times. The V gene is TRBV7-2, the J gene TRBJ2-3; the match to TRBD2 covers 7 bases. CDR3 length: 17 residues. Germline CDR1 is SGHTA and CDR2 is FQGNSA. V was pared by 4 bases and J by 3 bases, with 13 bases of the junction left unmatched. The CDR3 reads CASSSEKRGRGTDTQYF. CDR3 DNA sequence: TGTGCCAGCAGCTCCGAAAAGCGGGGCAGAGGGACAGATACGCAGTATTTT.

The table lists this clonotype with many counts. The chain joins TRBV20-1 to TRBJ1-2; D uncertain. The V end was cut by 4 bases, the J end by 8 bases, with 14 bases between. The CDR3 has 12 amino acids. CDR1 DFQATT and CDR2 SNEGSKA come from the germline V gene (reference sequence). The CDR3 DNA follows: TGCAGTGCTAAGTTGGGCCCAAGCGGCTACACCTTC. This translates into CSAKLGPSGYTF.

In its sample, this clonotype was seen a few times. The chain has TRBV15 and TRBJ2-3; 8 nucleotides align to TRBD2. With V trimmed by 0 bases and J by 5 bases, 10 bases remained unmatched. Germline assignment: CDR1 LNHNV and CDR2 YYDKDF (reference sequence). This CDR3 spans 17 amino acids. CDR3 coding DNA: TGTGCCACCAGCAGAGATGATAGCGGGAAAGGGAGAGATACGCAGTATTTT. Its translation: CATSRDDSGKGRDTQYF.